The 9 T cell receptor beta chains below all came from one sample that was sequenced in a study of T cell responses to AZD1222 COVID-19 vaccine (dated by TCRdb to the early 2020s). Sample time point, as interpreted from the label and publication: about 28 days (+/-7) after the second vaccine dose. Library creation used the immunoSEQ multiplex PCR assay. TCRdb re-hosts the immuneACCESS table, in-frame sequences only. Its copies lack some clones; in the studies checked, an unresolved V gene accounts for under half of them, and the cause for the rest is not known. The sample data list about 180,000 clones, and 70% to 90% of these were observed just once. Of the sample, 20% to 30% falls within the top ten clones. Sample: peripheral blood, taken 28 days after the second AZD1222 dose. The origin of the receptors is an adult who received the AZD1222 COVID-19 vaccine.

The V and J genes are TRBV5-5 and TRBJ2-2; a weak D match, TRBD1 (6 bases). Deletions cut 3 bases from V and 3 bases from J, with 9 bases between. CDR3 length: 14 amino acids. CDR1 and CDR2 (germline): SGHKS, YYEKEE (reference sequence). Written as DNA, the CDR3 is TGTGCCAGCAGCTGGGACATTGACACCGGGGAGCTGTTTTTT. It is translated as CASSWDIDTGELFF.

The J gene is TRBJ1-6, the V gene TRBV9; 10 nucleotides match TRBD1. The CDR3 length is 16 residues. Germline trimming cut 0 bases from V and 6 bases from J; bases unmatched to any gene: 3. Germline lookup yields CDR1 SGDLS and CDR2 YYNGEE. The CDR3 loop is CASSVGGQGGNSPLHF. CDR3 in DNA: TGTGCCAGCAGCGTAGGCGGACAGGGGGGTAATTCACCCCTCCACTTT.

The V and J genes are TRBV28 and TRBJ2-5; D is unclear. The germline V gene has CDR1 MDHEN and CDR2 SYDVKM. The CDR3 has 11 amino acids. Trimming removed 6 bases from V and 7 bases from J, with 9 bases in between. The CDR3 nucleotides are TGTGCCAGCAGCGCGTCGGGGACCCAGTACTTC. Translating gives CASSASGTQYF.

This rearrangement joins TRBV28 to TRBJ1-3, with a tentative D call TRBD1 (5 bases). Per germline, CDR1 MDHEN and CDR2 SYDVKM. The V gene lost 5 bases and the J gene lost 3 bases, with 17 bases spanning the gap. CDR3 length: 16 residues. Here the CDR3 reads CASSPRGAPSGNTIYF. The CDR3 DNA sequence: TGTGCCAGCAGTCCCCGAGGGGCCCCCAGTGGAAACACCATATATTTT.

This clone has only a few counts. CDR3 sequence: CASSSKGENSPLHF. The CDR3, as DNA: TGTGCCAGCAGTTCGAAAGGGGAGAACTCACCCCTCCACTTT. The V and J genes are TRBV6-2 or TRBV6-3 and TRBJ1-6; maybe TRBD1 (5 bases). This CDR3 has 14 amino acids. The V end was cut by 4 bases, the J end by 10 bases, with 14 bases between. The germline gives CDR1 MNHEY, CDR2 SVGEGT.

The chain couples TRBV28 to TRBJ1-5, with no clear D. V lost 8 bases, J lost 1 base, and 6 bases lay in between. The CDR3 runs 12 residues. In germline, CDR1 is MDHEN, CDR2 SYDVKM. The CDR3 is CASLSSNQPQHF. The CDR3 DNA follows: TGTGCCAGCCTCTCGAGCAATCAGCCCCAGCATTTT.

The chain links TRBV5-1 to TRBJ2-5; D may be TRBD2 (6 bases). The CDR3 runs 14 residues. Trimming stripped 4 bases from V and 5 bases from J, with 15 bases between. From germline, CDR1 is SGHRS and CDR2 YFSETQ. This CDR3 is CASSLRRARETQYF. CDR3 bases: TGCGCCAGCAGCCTGCGGAGGGCTCGGGAGACCCAGTACTTC.

The chain has TRBV29-1 and TRBJ1-3; 10 nucleotides line up with TRBD1. The CDR3 has 17 residues. V trimming: 6 bases; J trimming: 3 bases; junction bases outside the gene matches: 14. Germline V gene sequence: CDR1 SQVTM, CDR2 ANQGSEA. CDR3 DNA: TGCAGCGTCGGTTGGGACAGGGGTTCCGGAGGTGGAAACACCATATATTTT. Its protein product is CSVGWDRGSGGGNTIYF. Full variable domain (rest looked up from reference TRBV29-1 and TRBJ1-3): SAVISQKPSRDICQRGTSLTIQCQVDSQVTMMFWYRQQPGQSLTLIATANQGSEATYESGFVIDKFPISRPNLTFSTLTVSNMSPEDSSIYLCSVGWDRGSGGGNTIYFGEGSWLTVV.

The chain recombines TRBV5-5 with TRBJ2-5, with 7 bases lining up with TRBD1. Germline CDR1 is SGHKS and CDR2 is YYEKEE (reference sequence). The CDR3 totals 13 residues. V dropped 4 bases and J dropped 3; count of bases not matched to a gene: 3. The CDR3 sequence: CASSRDREETQYF. The CDR3 nucleotides are TGTGCCAGCAGCCGGGACAGAGAAGAGACCCAGTACTTC.